The rows below give T cell receptor beta chains drawn from one sample of a study of cytomegalovirus exposure and HLA in healthy donors. Sequencing was performed with immunoSEQ multiplex PCR; in TCRdb, only in-frame clones are kept and a portion is missing. The sample lists approximately 96,000 clones; approximately 74% were seen once. Sequencing was done on a sample of PBMCs. These receptor sequences come from a male donor in good health and CMV-seronegative. CDR3s include the opening cysteine and the closing phenylalanine or tryptophan. A D gene is named only where the DNA matches it firmly. Not every row has a clone size; where given, it reads once, few, many or a size class.

J: TRBJ2-7
D: -
size: -
V: TRBV10-3
DNA: TGTGCCATCAGTGGAGACGGACTGGCGGGCGAGCAGTACTTC
CDR3: CAISGDGLAGEQYF

J: TRBJ1-5
D: -
size: -
V: TRBV19
DNA: TGTGCCAGTAGAATCCTTGGGGAGGGCGGGGATCAGCCCCAGCATTTT
CDR3: CASRILGEGGDQPQHF

J: TRBJ2-7
D: TRBD1
size: -
V: TRBV15
DNA: TGTGCCACCAGCAGTTTCACAGGGGCGCCCGAGCAGTACTTC
CDR3: CATSSFTGAPEQYF

J: TRBJ1-4
D: TRBD1
size: -
V: TRBV5-8
DNA: TGTGCCAGCAGCAGAAATGGTGGGACAGGGGGAGAAAAACTGTTTTTT
CDR3: CASSRNGGTGGEKLFF

J: TRBJ2-1
D: TRBD2
size: -
V: TRBV5-1
DNA: TGCGCCAGCAGCGTACTAGCGGGCGTAAGGGAGGAGCAGTTCTTC
CDR3: CASSVLAGVREEQFF

J: TRBJ2-4
D: -
size: -
V: TRBV7-2
DNA: TGTGCCAGCAGCTTAAAGCCCGCGGGACCAAATTCCAAAAACATTCAGTACTTC
CDR3: CASSLKPAGPNSKNIQYF

J: TRBJ2-1
D: -
size: -
V: TRBV28
DNA: TGTGCCAGCAGTTTATTAAGCGGAAACTCCTACAATGAGCAGTTCTTC
CDR3: CASSLLSGNSYNEQFF

J: TRBJ2-7
D: TRBD2
size: -
V: TRBV27
DNA: TGTGCCAGCAGTTTCGCGGGAGGGCTTTCCTACGAGCAGTACTTC
CDR3: CASSFAGGLSYEQYF

J: TRBJ2-2
D: TRBD2
size: once
V: TRBV30
DNA: TGTGCCTCTGATAAGGGAGGGCAATTCGGGGAGCTGTTTTTT
CDR3: CASDKGGQFGELFF

J: TRBJ2-5
D: TRBD2
size: -
V: TRBV9
DNA: TGTGCCAGCAGCGCCAGCGGGGGTAGACAGACCCAGTACTTC
CDR3: CASSASGGRQTQYF

J: TRBJ2-5
D: TRBD2
size: -
V: TRBV5-1
DNA: TGCGCCAGCAGGAAAGAGGGCCTAGCGGGAAGCAACCAAGAGACCCAGTACTTC
CDR3: CASRKEGLAGSNQETQYF

J: TRBJ1-1
D: -
size: -
V: TRBV28
DNA: TGTGCCAGCAAGGCACAGCCACTTCCTAACACTGAAGCTTTCTTT
CDR3: CASKAQPLPNTEAFF

J: TRBJ2-2
D: TRBD2
size: -
V: TRBV4-1
DNA: TGCGCCAGCAGTCGAGCGGTAGCGGGAACAACAGGGGAGCTGTTTTTT
CDR3: CASSRAVAGTTGELFF

J: TRBJ1-1
D: -
size: -
V: TRBV2
DNA: TGTGCCAGCAGTCTAATCCGCGGGGCAGCTTTCTTT
CDR3: CASSLIRGAAFF

J: TRBJ2-3
D: TRBD2
size: few
V: TRBV6-4
DNA: TGTGCCAGCAGTGTGGGACTAGCGGCTAGCACAGATACGCAGTATTTT
CDR3: CASSVGLAASTDTQYF

J: TRBJ2-1
D: TRBD2
size: -
V: TRBV4-1
DNA: TGCGCCAGCAGCCAAAAGATGGGGGTAGCGGGAGGTGGTGATGAGCAGTTCTTC
CDR3: CASSQKMGVAGGGDEQFF

J: TRBJ1-2
D: TRBD1
size: -
V: TRBV6-5
DNA: TGTGCCAGCAGAAACAGACAGGGGGCGAATGGCTACACCTTC
CDR3: CASRNRQGANGYTF

J: TRBJ2-1
D: TRBD1
size: -
V: TRBV7-3
DNA: TGTGCCAGCAGCTTTGGGACAGCTTCCTACAATGAGCAGTTCTTC
CDR3: CASSFGTASYNEQFF

J: TRBJ2-3
D: -
size: -
V: TRBV21-1
DNA: TGTGCCAGCAGCAAAGAGAACAACGAAAACACAGATACGCAGTATTTT
CDR3: CASSKENNENTDTQYF

J: TRBJ2-4
D: -
size: -
V: TRBV30
DNA: TGTGCCTGGAGCCAACCCCGGCCCAGACTAGCCAAAAACATTCAGTACTTC
CDR3: CAWSQPRPRLAKNIQYF

J: TRBJ2-7
D: TRBD1
size: -
V: TRBV19
DNA: TGTGCCAGTAGTACAAGACAGGGAGATCTCTACGAGCAGTACTTC
CDR3: CASSTRQGDLYEQYF

J: TRBJ2-5
D: -
size: -
V: TRBV6-1
DNA: TGTGCCAGCAGTGAAGCCCCCAGGGAAAAAGAGACCCAGTACTTC
CDR3: CASSEAPREKETQYF

J: TRBJ2-5
D: TRBD1
size: -
V: TRBV5-4
DNA: TGTGCCAGCAGCTGGACAGGTCGCGAGACCCAGTACTTC
CDR3: CASSWTGRETQYF

J: TRBJ2-7
D: TRBD2
size: -
V: TRBV27
DNA: TGTGCCAGCAGTCCCGGGACTAGCGGGAGTTACAAGTACTTC
CDR3: CASSPGTSGSYKYF

J: TRBJ2-2
D: TRBD1
size: -
V: TRBV9
DNA: TGTGCCAGCAGCTTCAGACAGGGGGTTAACGGGGAGCTGTTTTTT
CDR3: CASSFRQGVNGELFF

J: TRBJ2-3
D: -
size: -
V: TRBV5-1
DNA: TGCGCCAGCAGCTTGGAGGTACTAGCTAGCACAGATACGCAGTATTTT
CDR3: CASSLEVLASTDTQYF

J: TRBJ1-2
D: -
size: -
V: TRBV5-6
DNA: TGTGCCAGCAGCTTGGGGAGGGCTCGGTTGGATGGCTACACCTTC
CDR3: CASSLGRARLDGYTF

J: TRBJ2-1
D: -
size: -
V: TRBV27
DNA: TGTGCCAGCAGCTCCTACGGGACCTACAATGAGCAGTTCTTC
CDR3: CASSSYGTYNEQFF

J: TRBJ2-7
D: -
size: -
V: TRBV5-4
DNA: TGTGCCAGCAGCCGTGGAGGTTCGTACGAGCAGTACTTC
CDR3: CASSRGGSYEQYF